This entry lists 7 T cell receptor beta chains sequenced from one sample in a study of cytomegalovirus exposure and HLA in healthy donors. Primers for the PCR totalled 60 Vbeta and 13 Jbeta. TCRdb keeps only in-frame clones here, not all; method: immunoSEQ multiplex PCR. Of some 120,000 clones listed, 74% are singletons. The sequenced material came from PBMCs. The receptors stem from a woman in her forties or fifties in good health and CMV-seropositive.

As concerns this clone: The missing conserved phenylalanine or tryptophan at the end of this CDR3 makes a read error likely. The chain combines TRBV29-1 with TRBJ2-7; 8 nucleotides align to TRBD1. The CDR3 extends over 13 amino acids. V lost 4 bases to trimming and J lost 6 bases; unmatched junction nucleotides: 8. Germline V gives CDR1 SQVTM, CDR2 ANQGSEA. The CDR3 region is CSVAWTGSAEQYL. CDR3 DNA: TGCAGCGTTGCATGGACAGGGTCGGCCGAGCAGTACTTG.

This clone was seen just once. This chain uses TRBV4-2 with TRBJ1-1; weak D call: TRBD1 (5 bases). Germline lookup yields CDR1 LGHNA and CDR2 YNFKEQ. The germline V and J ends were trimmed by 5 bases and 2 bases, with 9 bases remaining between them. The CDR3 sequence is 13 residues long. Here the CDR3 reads CASSFGGNTEAFF. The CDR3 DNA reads TGTGCCAGCAGCTTCGGGGGTAACACTGAAGCTTTCTTT.

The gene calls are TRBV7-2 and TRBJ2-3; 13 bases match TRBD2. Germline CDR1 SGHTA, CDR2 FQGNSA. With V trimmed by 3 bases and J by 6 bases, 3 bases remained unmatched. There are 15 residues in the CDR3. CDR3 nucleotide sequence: TGTGCCAGCAGCTTTACTAGCGGGGGGGCCGATACGCAGTATTTT. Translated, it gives CASSFTSGGADTQYF.

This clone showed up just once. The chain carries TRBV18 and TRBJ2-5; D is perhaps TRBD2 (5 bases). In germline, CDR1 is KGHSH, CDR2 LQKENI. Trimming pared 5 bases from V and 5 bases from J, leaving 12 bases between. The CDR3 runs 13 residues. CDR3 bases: TGTGCCAGCTCAAGGACTGATTACGAGACCCAGTACTTC. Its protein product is CASSRTDYETQYF.

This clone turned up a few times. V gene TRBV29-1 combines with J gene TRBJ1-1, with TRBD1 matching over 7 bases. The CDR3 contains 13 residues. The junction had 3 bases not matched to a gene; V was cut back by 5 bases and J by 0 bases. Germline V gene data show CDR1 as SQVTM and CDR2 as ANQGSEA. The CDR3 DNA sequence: TGCAGCGTTATGGGACAGATGAACACTGAAGCTTTCTTT. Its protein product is CSVMGQMNTEAFF.

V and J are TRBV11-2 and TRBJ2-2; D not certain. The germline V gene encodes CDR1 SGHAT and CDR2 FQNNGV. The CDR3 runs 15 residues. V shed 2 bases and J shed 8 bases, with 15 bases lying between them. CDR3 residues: CASSLSPALPGELFF. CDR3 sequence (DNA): TGTGCCAGCAGCTTATCCCCTGCGCTTCCTGGGGAGCTGTTTTTT.

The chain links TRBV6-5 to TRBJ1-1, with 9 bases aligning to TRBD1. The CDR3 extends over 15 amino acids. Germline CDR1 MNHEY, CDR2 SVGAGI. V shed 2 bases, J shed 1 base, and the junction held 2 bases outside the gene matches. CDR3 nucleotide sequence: TGTGCCAGCAGTTACACGGGACAGGGGAACACTGAAGCTTTCTTT. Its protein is CASSYTGQGNTEAFF.